The clone carrying this TCR beta chain was recorded only once. Its matching antigen is unknown. PCR primers comprised 60 Vbeta and 13 Jbeta primers. The data were produced by immunoSEQ multiplex PCR, yet TCRdb's version contains in-frame clones alone and is incomplete. This table has about 120,000 clones, around 75% appearing once. Trimming at V came to 3 bases and at J to 1 base, leaving 7 bases not matched to a gene. The CDR3 runs 17 residues. CDR1 MGHRA and CDR2 YSYEKL come from the germline V gene. The data originate from a study of cytomegalovirus exposure and HLA in healthy donors. The overall study: Genotyping showed 81% of roughly 400 donors falling in the Caucasian-associated ancestry cluster.

Overall study findings and caveats: In a later analysis, parvovirus B19, influenza, CMV and Epstein-Barr virus appeared linked to several top co-occurrence clusters. Researchers reported in a later analysis that a missense DCLRE1C variant was tied to TCR beta V- and J-gene trimming. CMV antigen specificity of a few CMV-associated chains was confirmed in vitro.

The V call is TRBV4-1, the J call TRBJ1-5; 9 bases map to TRBD1. Source material: PBMCs. This TCR derives from a woman aged 18-29 years in good health and CMV-seronegative. The chain's CDR3 is CASSHPGQGRSNQPQHF. In nucleotides, the CDR3 is TGCGCCAGCAGCCATCCGGGACAGGGTCGAAGCAATCAGCCCCAGCATTTT.